This T cell receptor beta chain was obtained from a study of blood T cell repertoires in COVID-19. Participants were aged roughly 18 to 90 years, lived in about two dozen US areas, and enrolled virtually. Categorization into cohorts depended on clinical history that participants reported. Symptom resolution, clearance, or two negative PCRs marked the recovered donors of Cohort 3. The V gene's germline CDR1 is MDHEN and CDR2 SYDVKM. V lost 3 bases and J lost 4; bases outside the gene matches: 6. This CDR3 spans 14 amino acids. Generated by immunoSEQ multiplex PCR, the TCRdb table keeps only in-frame clones and is missing some. The sample records approximately 270,000 clones, roughly 86% being singletons.

The chain has TRBV28 and TRBJ2-7, with 7 bases lining up with TRBD1. The sample taken for sequencing was PBMCs or T cells enriched from blood (not recorded which). This clonotype was obtained from a woman aged 55-69 years who had recovered from COVID-19. The CDR3 region is CASSFPDRFYEQYF. CDR3 nucleotides: TGTGCCAGCAGTTTCCCGGACAGGTTTTACGAGCAGTACTTC.